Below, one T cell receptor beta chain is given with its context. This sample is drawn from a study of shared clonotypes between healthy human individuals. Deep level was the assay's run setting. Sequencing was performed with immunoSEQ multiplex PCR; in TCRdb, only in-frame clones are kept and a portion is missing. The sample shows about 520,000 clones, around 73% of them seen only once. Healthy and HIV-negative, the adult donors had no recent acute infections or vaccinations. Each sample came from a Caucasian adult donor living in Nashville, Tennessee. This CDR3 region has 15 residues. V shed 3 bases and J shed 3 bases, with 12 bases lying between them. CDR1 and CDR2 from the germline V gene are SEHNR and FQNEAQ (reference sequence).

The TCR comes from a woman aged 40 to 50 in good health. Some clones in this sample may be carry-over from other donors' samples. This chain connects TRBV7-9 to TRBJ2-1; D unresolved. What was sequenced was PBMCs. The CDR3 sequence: CASSLRYSLYNEQFF. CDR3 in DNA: TGTGCCAGCAGCTTGCGGTATTCCCTCTACAATGAGCAGTTCTTC.